This T cell receptor beta chain came from a study of early T cells in non-severe SARS-CoV-2 infection. Study-level findings and limits: Matching with VDJdb favored anti-spike CD8 responses (missing private and CD4 specificities).

There are a few counts of this clonotype. Its specificity is not known. TCRdb reprocessed the 5' RACE reads via MiXCR and lists one record per CDR3 protein. Here the sample spans about 77,000 distinct CDR3 sequences, roughly a sixth being singletons. The CDR3 contains 16 residues. V was shortened by 0 bases and J by 0 bases, with 9 bases between the two germline ends. Germline CDR1 MGHRA, CDR2 YSYEKL. The sequence was obtained from an adult who was a healthcare worker with PCR-confirmed SARS-CoV-2 infection or an uninfected control (not recorded which). The V gene is TRBV4-1, the J gene TRBJ1-3; the D is unclear. Sequenced input: whole blood. CDR3 sequence: CASSQEGSHSGNTIYF. The DNA of the CDR3 is TGCGCCAGCAGCCAAGAAGGCAGCCACTCTGGAAACACCATATATTTT.